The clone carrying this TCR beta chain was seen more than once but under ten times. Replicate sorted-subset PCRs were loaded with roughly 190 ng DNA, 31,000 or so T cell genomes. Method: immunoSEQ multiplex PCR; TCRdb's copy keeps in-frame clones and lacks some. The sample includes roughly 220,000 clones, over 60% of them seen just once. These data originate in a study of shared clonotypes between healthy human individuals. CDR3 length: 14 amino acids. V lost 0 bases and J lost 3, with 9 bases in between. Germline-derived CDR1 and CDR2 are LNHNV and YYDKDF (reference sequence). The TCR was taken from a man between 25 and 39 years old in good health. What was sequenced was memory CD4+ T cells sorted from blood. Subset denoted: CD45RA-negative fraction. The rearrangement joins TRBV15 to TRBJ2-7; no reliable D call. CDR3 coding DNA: TGTGCCACCAGCAGAGAGGCGCCCGGCTACGAGCAGTACTTC. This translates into CATSREAPGYEQYF.